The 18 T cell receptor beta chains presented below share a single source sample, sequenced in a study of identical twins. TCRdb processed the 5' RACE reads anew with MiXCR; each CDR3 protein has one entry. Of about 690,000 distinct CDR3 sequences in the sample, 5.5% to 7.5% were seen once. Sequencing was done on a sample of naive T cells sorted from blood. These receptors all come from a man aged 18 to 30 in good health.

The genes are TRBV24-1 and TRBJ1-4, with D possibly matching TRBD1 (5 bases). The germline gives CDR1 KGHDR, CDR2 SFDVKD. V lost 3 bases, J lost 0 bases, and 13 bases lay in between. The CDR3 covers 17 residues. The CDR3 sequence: CATSDKGPGTTNEKLFF. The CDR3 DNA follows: TGTGCCACCAGTGATAAGGGACCTGGAACAACTAATGAAAAACTGTTTTTT.

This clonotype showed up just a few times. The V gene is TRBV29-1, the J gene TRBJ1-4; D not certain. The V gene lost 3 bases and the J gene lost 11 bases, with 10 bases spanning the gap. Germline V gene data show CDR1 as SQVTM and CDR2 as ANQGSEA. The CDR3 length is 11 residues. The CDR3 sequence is CSVDEVGKLFF. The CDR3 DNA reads TGCAGCGTTGATGAGGTTGGGAAACTGTTTTTT.

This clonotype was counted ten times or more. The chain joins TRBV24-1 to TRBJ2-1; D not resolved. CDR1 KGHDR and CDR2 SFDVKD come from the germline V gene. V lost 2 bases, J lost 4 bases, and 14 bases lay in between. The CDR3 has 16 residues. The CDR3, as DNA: TGTGCCACCAGTGATTCCGAGGCAAAGGCATACAATGAGCAGTTCTTC. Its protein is CATSDSEAKAYNEQFF.

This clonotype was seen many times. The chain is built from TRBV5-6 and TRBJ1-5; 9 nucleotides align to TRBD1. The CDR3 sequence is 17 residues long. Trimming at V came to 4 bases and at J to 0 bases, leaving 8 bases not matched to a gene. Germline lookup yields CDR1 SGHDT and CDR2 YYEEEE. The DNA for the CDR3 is TGTGCCAGCAGCGCGGGACAGGGAGGAAGTAGCAATCAGCCCCAGCATTTT. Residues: CASSAGQGGSSNQPQHF.

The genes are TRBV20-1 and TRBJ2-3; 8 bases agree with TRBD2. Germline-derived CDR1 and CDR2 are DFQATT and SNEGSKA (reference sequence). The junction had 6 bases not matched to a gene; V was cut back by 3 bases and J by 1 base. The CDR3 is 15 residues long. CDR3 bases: TGCAGTGCTAGTCCGAGCGGGAGCGGCACAGATACGCAGTATTTT. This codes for CSASPSGSGTDTQYF.

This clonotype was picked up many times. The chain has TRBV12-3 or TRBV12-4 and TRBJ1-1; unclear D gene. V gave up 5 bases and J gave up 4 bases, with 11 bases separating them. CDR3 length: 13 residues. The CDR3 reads CASSMVLLTEAFF. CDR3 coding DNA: TGTGCCAGCAGTATGGTTTTACTCACTGAAGCTTTCTTT.

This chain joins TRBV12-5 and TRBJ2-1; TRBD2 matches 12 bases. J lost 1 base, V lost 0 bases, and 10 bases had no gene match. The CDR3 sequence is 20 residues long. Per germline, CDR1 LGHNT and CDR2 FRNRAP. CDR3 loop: CASGLVPRTSGTLSYNEQFF. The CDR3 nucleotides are TGTGCTAGTGGTTTGGTACCAAGGACTAGCGGGACTTTATCCTACAATGAGCAGTTCTTC.

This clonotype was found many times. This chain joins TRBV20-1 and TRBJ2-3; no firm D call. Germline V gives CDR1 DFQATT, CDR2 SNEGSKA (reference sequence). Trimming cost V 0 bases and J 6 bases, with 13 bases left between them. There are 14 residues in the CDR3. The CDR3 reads CSARDGKVFDTQYF. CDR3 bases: TGCAGTGCTAGAGATGGAAAAGTTTTTGATACGCAGTATTTT.

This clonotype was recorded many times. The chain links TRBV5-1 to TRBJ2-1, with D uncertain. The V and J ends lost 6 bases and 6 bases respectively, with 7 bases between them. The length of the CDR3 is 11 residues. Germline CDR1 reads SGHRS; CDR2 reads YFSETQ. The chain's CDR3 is CASILGNEQFF. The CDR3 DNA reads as TGCGCCAGCATACTGGGCAATGAGCAGTTCTTC.

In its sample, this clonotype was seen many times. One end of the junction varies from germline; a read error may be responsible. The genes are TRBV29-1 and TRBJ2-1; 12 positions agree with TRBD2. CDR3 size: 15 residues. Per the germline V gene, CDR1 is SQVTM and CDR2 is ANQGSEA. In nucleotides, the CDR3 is TGCAGCGTGGAAGGGACTAGCGGGCACTACAATGAGCAGTTCTTC. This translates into CSVEGTSGHYNEQFF.

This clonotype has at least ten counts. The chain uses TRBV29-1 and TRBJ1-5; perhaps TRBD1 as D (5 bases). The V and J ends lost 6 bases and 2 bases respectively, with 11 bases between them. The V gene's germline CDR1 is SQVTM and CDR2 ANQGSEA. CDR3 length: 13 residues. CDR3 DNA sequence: TGCAGCGTGGGGGTGGGGGGCAATCAGCCCCAGCATTTT. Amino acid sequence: CSVGVGGNQPQHF.

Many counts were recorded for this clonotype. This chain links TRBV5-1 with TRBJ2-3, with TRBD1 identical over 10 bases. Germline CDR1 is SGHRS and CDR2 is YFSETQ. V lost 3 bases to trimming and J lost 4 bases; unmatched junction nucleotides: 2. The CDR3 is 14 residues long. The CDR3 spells CASSSGQGADTQYF. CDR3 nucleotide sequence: TGCGCCAGCAGCTCAGGACAGGGGGCAGATACGCAGTATTTT. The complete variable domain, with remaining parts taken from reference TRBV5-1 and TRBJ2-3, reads KAGVTQTPRYLIKTRGQQVTLSCSPISGHRSVSWYQQTPGQGLQFLFEYFSETQRNKGNFPGRFSGRQFSNSRSEMNVSTLELGDSALYLCASSSGQGADTQYFGPGTRLTVL.

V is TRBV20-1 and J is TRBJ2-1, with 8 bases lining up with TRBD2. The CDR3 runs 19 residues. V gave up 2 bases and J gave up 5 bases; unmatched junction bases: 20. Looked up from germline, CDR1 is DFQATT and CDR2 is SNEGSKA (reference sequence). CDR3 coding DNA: TGCAGTGCTAGATATTCGGGAGGGAGGCAGAAATACTCAAACAATGAGCAGTTCTTC. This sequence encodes CSARYSGGRQKYSNNEQFF.

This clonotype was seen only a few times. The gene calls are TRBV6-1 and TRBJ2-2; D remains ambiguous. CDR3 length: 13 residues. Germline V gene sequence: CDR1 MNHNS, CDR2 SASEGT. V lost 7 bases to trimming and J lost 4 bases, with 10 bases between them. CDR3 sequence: CASNQVVTGELFF. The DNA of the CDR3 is TGTGCCAGCAACCAGGTCGTCACCGGGGAGCTGTTTTTT.

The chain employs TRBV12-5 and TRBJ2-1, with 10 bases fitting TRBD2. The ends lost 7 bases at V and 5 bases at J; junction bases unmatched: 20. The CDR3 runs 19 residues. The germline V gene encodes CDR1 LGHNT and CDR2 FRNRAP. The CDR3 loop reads CASVFRTGRLAGDHNEQFF. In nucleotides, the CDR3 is TGTGCTAGTGTTTTTCGGACAGGGAGGCTAGCGGGAGATCACAATGAGCAGTTCTTC.

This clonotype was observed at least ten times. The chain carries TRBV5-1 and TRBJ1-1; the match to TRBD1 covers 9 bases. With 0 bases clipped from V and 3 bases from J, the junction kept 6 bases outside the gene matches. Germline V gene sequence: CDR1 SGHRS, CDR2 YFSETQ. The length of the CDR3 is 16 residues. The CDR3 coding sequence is TGCGCCAGCAGCTTGGTGGGGCGGACAGGGGACACTGAAGCTTTCTTT. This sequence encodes CASSLVGRTGDTEAFF.

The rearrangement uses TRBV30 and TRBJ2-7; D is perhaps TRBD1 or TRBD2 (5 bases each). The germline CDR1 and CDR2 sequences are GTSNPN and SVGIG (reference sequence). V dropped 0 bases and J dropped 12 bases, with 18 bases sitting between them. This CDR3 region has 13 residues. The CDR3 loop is CAWSVSPGAQWYF. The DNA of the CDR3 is TGTGCCTGGAGTGTATCTCCCGGGGCCCAGTGGTACTTC.

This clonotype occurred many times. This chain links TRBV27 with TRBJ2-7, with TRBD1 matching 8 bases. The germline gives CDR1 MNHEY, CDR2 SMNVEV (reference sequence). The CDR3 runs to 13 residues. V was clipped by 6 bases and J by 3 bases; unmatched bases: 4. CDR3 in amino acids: CASRGTGLYEQYV. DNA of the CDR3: TGTGCCAGCAGGGGGACAGGCCTCTACGAGCAGTACGTC.